What follows are 32 T cell receptor beta chains derived from one specimen sequenced in a study of cytomegalovirus exposure and HLA in healthy donors. The PCR was carried out with 60 Vbeta primers and 13 Jbeta primers. Measured with immunoSEQ multiplex PCR; TCRdb has only the in-frame clones, and not every one. Found here are 200,000 to 250,000 clones, about 80% of them singletons; the top ten hold about 0.58%. The sequencing sample was made of PBMCs. The receptor source for this set is a woman aged 35 to 49 in good health and CMV-seronegative.

This clone was recorded only once. V usage is TRBV15 and J usage is TRBJ1-3; 7 bases agree with TRBD1. From germline, CDR1 is LNHNV and CDR2 YYDKDF (reference sequence). V lost 2 bases, J lost 0 bases, and 10 bases stayed unmatched. This CDR3 comprises 18 residues. CDR3 nucleotide sequence: TGTGCCACCAGCAGAATAGGGACAGTCGGGGACTCTGGAAACACCATATATTTT. Its protein is CATSRIGTVGDSGNTIYF.

The chain has TRBV30 and TRBJ2-3; D perhaps matches TRBD2 (7 bases). CDR3 length: 15 amino acids. From germline, CDR1 is GTSNPN and CDR2 SVGIG (reference sequence). V was trimmed by 3 bases and J by 1 base, leaving 14 bases between them. In DNA, the CDR3 is TGTGCCTGGAGACGGGGGGCCCTGCGCACAGATACGCAGTATTTT. It is translated as CAWRRGALRTDTQYF.

The chain employs TRBV2 and TRBJ1-6; tentative D call: TRBD1 (5 bases). Deletions cut 6 bases from V and 8 bases from J, with 17 bases between. Germline CDR1 reads SNHLY; CDR2 reads FYNNEI. The CDR3 consists of 15 residues. CDR3 region: CASRSRANSDSPLHF. The CDR3 DNA reads TGTGCCAGCAGGAGCAGGGCGAATTCAGATTCACCCCTCCACTTT.

This clone has just one count. This rearrangement joins TRBV6-6 to TRBJ1-5, with 10 nucleotides matching TRBD1. With V trimmed by 6 bases and J by 6 bases, 11 bases remained unmatched. Germline CDR1 MNHNY, CDR2 SVGAGI (reference sequence). The CDR3 covers 16 residues. Here the CDR3 reads CASSHLSDRGLQPQHF. The CDR3 nucleotides read TGTGCCAGCAGCCATCTATCTGACAGGGGGCTTCAGCCCCAGCATTTT.

This clone appeared a few times. This sequence joins TRBV5-4 and TRBJ2-1; 7 nucleotides agree with TRBD1. Germline V gives CDR1 SGHNT, CDR2 YYREEE (reference sequence). The CDR3 runs to 15 residues. The junction had 9 bases not matched to a gene; V was cut back by 4 bases and J by 5 bases. The CDR3 bases are TGTGCCAGCAGCCTTGGAGCAGGGGGTGACAATGAGCAGTTCTTC. This codes for CASSLGAGGDNEQFF. Full variable domain (rest looked up from reference TRBV5-4 and TRBJ2-1): ETGVTQSPTHLIKTRGQQVTLRCSSQSGHNTVSWYQQALGQGPQFIFQYYREEENGRGNFPPRFSGLQFPNYSSELNVNALELDDSALYLCASSLGAGGDNEQFFGPGTRLTVL.

In its sample, this clone was seen a few times. V is TRBV10-3 and J is TRBJ1-4, with D possibly being TRBD1 (6 bases). V was clipped by 4 bases and J by 6 bases, with 12 bases between them. CDR1 and CDR2 from the germline V gene are ENHRY and SYGVKD. The CDR3 spans 14 residues. The CDR3 bases are TGTGCCATCAGTGGAGGGGGAGATGATGAAAAACTGTTTTTT. It translates to CAISGGGDDEKLFF.

The V call is TRBV11-3, the J call TRBJ2-1; no definite D call. The V gene lost 2 bases and the J gene lost 6 bases, with 17 bases spanning the gap. The CDR3 sequence is 16 residues long. The germline CDR1 and CDR2 sequences are SGHNT and YENEEA. The CDR3 sequence is CASSLNWPPTSNEQFF. The CDR3 region has the DNA TGTGCCAGCAGCTTAAATTGGCCCCCCACGTCCAATGAGCAGTTCTTC.

This sequence joins TRBV7-8 and TRBJ1-1; D is undetermined. The germline CDR1 and CDR2 sequences are SGHVS and FQNEAQ. The CDR3 has 17 residues. V was shortened by 0 bases and J by 1 base, with 15 bases between the two germline ends. The CDR3 protein is CASSLAHSRIRNTEAFF. CDR3 DNA sequence: TGTGCCAGCAGCTTAGCGCATTCGAGGATACGGAACACTGAAGCTTTCTTT.

The V and J genes are TRBV6-5 and TRBJ1-1, with 8 nucleotides matching TRBD1. The length of the CDR3 is 14 residues. Germline assignment: CDR1 MNHEY and CDR2 SVGAGI. V lost 7 bases and J lost 4; bases outside the gene matches: 8. The DNA for the CDR3 is TGTGCCAGCACCCACGGACAGGGTTCCACTGAAGCTTTCTTT. Translation: CASTHGQGSTEAFF.

The V gene is TRBV14, the J gene TRBJ1-1; 8 bases agree with TRBD1. Germline-derived CDR1 and CDR2 are SGHDN and FVKESK. Losses at the gene ends were 4 bases for V and 5 bases for J; bases not matched to a gene: 6. The CDR3 is 14 amino acids. CDR3 loop: CASSRTGLGTEAFF. In DNA, the CDR3 is TGTGCCAGCAGCCGGACAGGGTTGGGGACTGAAGCTTTCTTT.

The chain joins TRBV15 to TRBJ2-5; D is possibly TRBD1 (6 bases). The V end was cut by 1 base, the J end by 5 bases, with 11 bases between. Germline V CDR1 and CDR2: LNHNV, YYDKDF (reference sequence). CDR3 length: 14 residues. CDR3 protein: CATSRVDSSETQYF. CDR3 in DNA: TGTGCCACCAGCAGAGTGGACAGTTCCGAGACCCAGTACTTC.

This chain links TRBV10-3 with TRBJ2-7, with D maybe TRBD1 (6 bases). The CDR3 extends over 13 amino acids. Germline V gene lookup returns CDR1 ENHRY and CDR2 SYGVKD. V lost 4 bases and J lost 5, with 12 bases in between. CDR3 nucleotide sequence: TGTGCCATCAGTGTCGCCGGGACAAACGAGCAGTACTTC. Its protein is CAISVAGTNEQYF.

The chain recombines TRBV29-1 with TRBJ2-1; perhaps TRBD2 as D (6 bases). CDR1 and CDR2 (germline): SQVTM, ANQGSEA. CDR3 length: 11 residues. Trimming stripped 6 bases from V and 12 bases from J, with 15 bases between. Written as DNA, the CDR3 is TGCAGCGTCGCCACTAGCTTGGGGCAGTTCTTC. Translating it yields CSVATSLGQFF.

This clone was found a few times. V and J are TRBV5-6 and TRBJ1-6; weak D call: TRBD1 (5 bases). The CDR3 has 15 residues. Germline lookup yields CDR1 SGHDT and CDR2 YYEEEE. Trimming cost V 0 bases and J 5 bases, with 9 bases left between them. In nucleotides, the CDR3 is TGTGCCAGCAGCTTGGTCAGGGCTAATAATTCACCCCTCCACTTT. It encodes CASSLVRANNSPLHF. Variable domain in full (rest from reference TRBV5-6 and TRBJ1-6): DAGVTQSPTHLIKTRGQQVTLRCSPKSGHDTVSWYQQALGQGPQFIFQYYEEEERQRGNFPDRFSGHQFPNYSSELNVNALLLGDSALYLCASSLVRANNSPLHFGNGTRLTVT.

This clone was seen only a few times. The chain is built from TRBV6-5 and TRBJ1-1, with 7 nucleotides matching TRBD1. V was clipped by 2 bases and J by 6 bases; unmatched bases: 3. Germline CDR1 and CDR2: MNHEY and SVGAGI. CDR3 size: 13 residues. CDR3 coding DNA: TGTGCCAGCAGTTACAGACAGGGCTCTGAAGCTTTCTTT. Translating gives CASSYRQGSEAFF.

This rearrangement joins TRBV28 to TRBJ2-3; 8 bases agree with TRBD2. The V gene end was trimmed by 8 bases and the J gene end by 5 bases; junction bases not matched to a gene: 12. Germline CDR1 and CDR2: MDHEN and SYDVKM. The CDR3 length is 15 residues. CDR3 sequence (DNA): TGTGCCAGCGTCCCACTACCGGGGGGGCTAGATACGCAGTATTTT. Its translation is CASVPLPGGLDTQYF.

This clone is a singleton in its sample. The V call is TRBV28, the J call TRBJ2-2; 8 positions agree with TRBD1. V lost 2 bases and J lost 4; bases outside the gene matches: 15. This CDR3 region has 19 residues. Germline CDR1 reads MDHEN; CDR2 reads SYDVKM. CDR3 in amino acids: CASSLTRPGQGAFTGELFF. The CDR3 coding sequence is TGTGCCAGCAGTTTAACTCGTCCGGGCCAGGGGGCCTTCACCGGGGAGCTGTTTTTT.

The chain couples TRBV5-8 to TRBJ1-1; TRBD1 matches at 12 bases. Germline trimming cut 4 bases from V and 6 bases from J; bases unmatched to any gene: 10. Germline-derived CDR1 and CDR2 are SGHTS and YDEGEE. The CDR3 is 16 amino acids. CDR3 amino acids: CASSRDRGRFRAEAFF. Here the CDR3 DNA reads TGTGCCAGCAGCCGGGACAGGGGGCGATTTAGGGCTGAAGCTTTCTTT.

The chain carries TRBV5-6 and TRBJ2-3, with D tentatively TRBD2 (6 bases). This CDR3 is built from 12 residues. V dropped 3 bases and J dropped 6 bases, with 8 bases sitting between them. The germline CDR1 and CDR2 sequences are SGHDT and YYEEEE. The CDR3 DNA reads TGTGCCAGCAGCTGGGGGGAGGATACGCAGTATTTT. This sequence encodes CASSWGEDTQYF.

A word on this clone: The junction does not match germline at one end; this may be a read error. The chain has TRBV6-1 and TRBJ2-5, with 8 bases identical to TRBD1. In germline, CDR1 is MNHNS, CDR2 SASEGT. The CDR3 spans 14 residues. This chain's CDR3 is CASIEDRVEDTQYF. CDR3 DNA sequence: TGTGCCAGCATTGAGGACAGGGTAGAAGATACCCAGTACTTC.

The rearrangement uses TRBV11-3 and TRBJ2-7; 12 nucleotides agree with TRBD1. V dropped 5 bases and J dropped 4; count of bases not matched to a gene: 3. The CDR3 extends over 14 amino acids. Per germline, CDR1 SGHNT and CDR2 YENEEA. The CDR3 region has the DNA TGTGCCAGCAGCGGGGGACAGGGGGCTTACGAGCAGTACTTC. Amino acids: CASSGGQGAYEQYF.

This chain connects TRBV2 to TRBJ1-2, with 8 bases lining up with TRBD1. The CDR3 spans 13 residues. J lost 6 bases, V lost 7 bases, and 7 bases had no gene match. Per the germline V gene, CDR1 is SNHLY and CDR2 is FYNNEI. CDR3 protein: CASILRQGNGYTF. The DNA of the CDR3 is TGTGCCAGCATTTTAAGACAGGGGAATGGCTACACCTTC.

The table lists this clone with a count of one. The chain's CDR3 is CASSPSSQYGYTF. In DNA, the CDR3 is TGTGCCAGCAGCCCATCCTCACAGTATGGCTACACCTTC. The chain recombines TRBV9 with TRBJ1-2; D not certain. CDR3 size: 13 residues. Trimming stripped 4 bases from V and 5 bases from J, with 12 bases between. Germline V gives CDR1 SGDLS, CDR2 YYNGEE.

The chain employs TRBV11-3 and TRBJ2-7; TRBD1 aligns across 7 bases. CDR3 length: 14 amino acids. The J segment lost 2 bases and the V segment lost 5 bases, leaving 6 bases of the junction unmatched. The germline gives CDR1 SGHNT, CDR2 YENEEA. The CDR3: CASSTRDSPYEQYF. CDR3 DNA: TGTGCCAGCAGCACCCGGGACAGCCCCTACGAGCAGTACTTC.

This clone occurred a few times. This chain uses TRBV11-2 with TRBJ2-7; D ambiguous. V lost 1 base to trimming and J lost 7 bases, with 14 bases between them. The CDR3 is made up of 14 amino acids. Per the germline V gene, CDR1 is SGHAT and CDR2 is FQNNGV. CDR3 DNA sequence: TGTGCCAGCAGCTTAGTAGCAAACCCGAGGGAGCAGTACTTC. Translated, it gives CASSLVANPREQYF. The entire variable domain, with the rest obtained from reference TRBV11-2 and TRBJ2-7, is as follows: EAGVAQSPRYKIIEKRQSVAFWCNPISGHATLYWYQQILGQGPKLLIQFQNNGVVDDSQLPKDRFSAERLKGVDSTLKIQPAKLEDSAVYLCASSLVANPREQYFGPGTRLTVT.

This chain links TRBV28 with TRBJ1-6, with D perhaps matching TRBD1 (5 bases). The V gene lost 3 bases and the J gene lost 5 bases, with 8 bases spanning the gap. Germline V gene lookup returns CDR1 MDHEN and CDR2 SYDVKM. This CDR3 comprises 14 residues. CDR3 sequence reads: CASSFGADNSPLHF. In DNA, the CDR3 is TGTGCCAGCAGTTTTGGGGCTGATAATTCACCCCTCCACTTT.

For this clone: Other DNA sequences in the same sample also yield this CDR3. The chain links TRBV5-1 to TRBJ2-7; 8 nucleotides match TRBD2. The CDR3 consists of 14 residues. The V gene's germline CDR1 is SGHRS and CDR2 YFSETQ. V lost 3 bases, J lost 4 bases, and 6 bases stayed unmatched. The CDR3 region is CASSWGTGGYEQYF. CDR3 DNA: TGCGCCAGCAGCTGGGGGACGGGGGGGTACGAGCAGTACTTC.

In this sample, this clone turned up a few times. This sequence joins TRBV7-6 and TRBJ1-1; 7 bases match TRBD1. Trimming took 1 base from V and 4 from J; bases not matched to a gene: 3. Germline CDR1 reads SGHVS; CDR2 reads FNYEAQ. The CDR3 consists of 14 residues. The CDR3 DNA is TGTGCCAGCAGCTTAGTTCAGGGGGGCACTGAAGCTTTCTTT. This gives the protein CASSLVQGGTEAFF.

The V call is TRBV6-1, the J call TRBJ1-1, with a tentative D call TRBD1 (6 bases). Trimming removed 6 bases at V and 5 bases at J, with 10 bases between. Per the germline V gene, CDR1 is MNHNS and CDR2 is SASEGT. This CDR3 contains 12 residues. The CDR3 is CASRQGVTEAFF. For the CDR3, the DNA is TGTGCCAGCAGACAGGGAGTGACTGAAGCTTTCTTT.

The rearrangement links TRBV7-9 to TRBJ2-7, with 9 bases matching TRBD1. After removal of 4 bases from V and 5 bases from J, the junction contained 3 bases not matched to a gene. The CDR3 runs to 13 residues. In germline, CDR1 is SEHNR, CDR2 FQNEAQ (reference sequence). The CDR3 protein is CASSSRDRDEQYF. The CDR3 DNA reads TGTGCCAGCAGCTCCAGGGACAGGGACGAGCAGTACTTC.

The chain uses TRBV7-3 and TRBJ1-6; D uncertain. Trimming shortened V by 2 bases and J by 7 bases, and 6 bases separated the two germline ends. CDR3 length equals 13 residues. Germline CDR1 is SGHTA and CDR2 is FQGTGA. The CDR3 sequence is CASSLGMNSPLHF. CDR3 nucleotides: TGTGCCAGCAGCTTAGGCATGAATTCACCCCTCCACTTT.

The chain links TRBV18 to TRBJ2-7, with TRBD2 matching 14 bases. Trimming removed 4 bases from V and 5 bases from J; junction bases left unmatched: 16. In germline, CDR1 is KGHSH, CDR2 LQKENI. This CDR3 spans 19 amino acids. In DNA, the CDR3 is TGTGCCAGCTCACAGGTGACGACTAGCGGGGGGGCCGAAGCCAACGAGCAGTACTTC. Translation: CASSQVTTSGGAEANEQYF.